The present entry profiles one T cell receptor (beta chain) with its context. Here immunoSEQ multiplex PCR was the method, and the copy in TCRdb shows in-frame clones only, minus some. The sample has under 80,000 clones; just over 90% are singletons. These data originate in a study of T cell changes during pregnancy in multiple sclerosis. V gave up 6 bases and J gave up 9 bases; unmatched junction bases: 11. CDR1 is MNHEY, CDR2 SVGAGI, per germline. This CDR3 is 14 amino acids long. This clonotype was obtained from a female donor with multiple sclerosis, enrolled in a pregnancy study. The V and J genes are TRBV6-5 and TRBJ2-7; TRBD1 aligns across 10 bases. Material: peripheral blood, obtained in the second trimester of pregnancy. The CDR3 DNA sequence: TGTGCCAGCAGACCGGGACAGGGGACTCTAGGGCAGTACTTC. Amino acid sequence: CASRPGQGTLGQYF.